These 30 T cell receptor beta chains were all obtained from the same sample, sequenced in a study of T cell clonality in common variable immunodeficiency. Profiling relied on immunoSEQ multiplex PCR, and the TCRdb table lists in-frame clones only, not all of them. The sample presents 40,000 to 45,000 clones, none singletons. The sample taken for sequencing was peripheral blood mononuclear cells. The receptors derive from a person aged 18 to 75 in good health.

This clone was observed at least ten times. The sequenced part of the CDR3 DNA is TGCGCCAGCAGCTTGGTCGGTACTAGCACAGATACG. It yields the protein CASSLVGTSTDT. Given in full, the CDR3 is CASSLVGTSTDTQYF. V usage is TRBV5-1 and J usage is TRBJ2-3; unclear D gene. The CDR3 end is not reached by the read, which stops 3 residues before it; the germline J gene fills it in. Trimming took 0 bases from V and 0 from J, leaving 8 bases between them. Germline CDR1 is SGHRS and CDR2 is YFSETQ. The CDR3 contains 15 residues.

This clone has a count of ten or more. The read finishes 3 residues shy of the CDR3 end, and the germline J gene is used to complete it. This rearrangement joins TRBV5-1 to TRBJ2-3, with D possibly TRBD2 on 6 matching bases. The V end was cut by 3 bases, the J end by 0 bases, with 11 bases between. This CDR3 has 15 residues. Per germline, CDR1 SGHRS and CDR2 YFSETQ. The CDR3 region is CASSSRGSSTDTQYF. The CDR3 DNA, read in part, is TGCGCCAGCAGCTCCCGGGGGTCTAGCACAGATACG.

At least ten counts were recorded for this clone. The missing CDR3 end, 3 residues past where the read stops, is filled in from the germline J gene. The chain joins TRBV19 to TRBJ1-2, with D perhaps TRBD1 (6 bases). Trimming took off 8 bases at V and 4 bases at J, with 20 bases between the two ends. The CDR3 loop spans 15 amino acids. Germline lookup yields CDR1 LNHDA and CDR2 SQIVND (reference sequence). The chain's CDR3 is CASSPRGGEIYGYTF. CDR3 DNA (partial): TGTGCCAGTTCCCCCAGGGGTGGAGAAATCTATGGC.

Notes on this clone: The read ends 3 residues early relative to the CDR3; the germline J gene fills the gap. J is TRBJ2-1 and V is TRBV29-1; 7 positions agree with TRBD1. V gave up 5 bases and J gave up 2 bases; unmatched junction bases: 6. CDR1 is SQVTM, CDR2 ANQGSEA, per germline. This CDR3 region has 14 residues. The part of the CDR3 DNA that was read is TGCAGCGTTTTTCCGCAGGGGGCCTACAATGAG. Translating it yields CSVFPQGAYNE. The whole CDR3 is CSVFPQGAYNEQFF.

This clone was seen ten or more times. Read coverage stops 3 residues before the CDR3 terminus; the germline J gene supplies the remainder. The genes are TRBV2 and TRBJ1-1, with 8 nucleotides matching TRBD1. The germline CDR1 and CDR2 sequences are SNHLY and FYNNEI. CDR3 length: 17 amino acids. Trimming took 6 bases from V and 5 from J; bases not matched to a gene: 17. CDR3 DNA (partial): TGTGCCAGCAGACGCTTGGGGGCAGGGGGCTTAGAAACTGAA. Its protein is CASRRLGAGGLETE. Given in full, the CDR3 is CASRRLGAGGLETEAFF.

This clone was seen many times. Sequencing ends 3 residues short of the CDR3 end; the germline J gene provides the rest. This sequence joins TRBV6-4 and TRBJ1-1, with 9 positions matching TRBD1. Germline V lookup: CDR1 MRHNA, CDR2 SNTAGT. With 2 bases clipped from V and 0 bases from J, the junction kept 16 bases outside the gene matches. The CDR3 contains 20 residues. CDR3 protein: CASSDGDRDRETHMNTEAFF. CDR3 DNA, as far as it was read: TGTGCCAGCAGTGACGGGGACCGGGACAGGGAAACCCACATGAACACTGAA.

This clone was counted at least ten times. The read is 3 residues too short to cover the CDR3 end, so that end is filled in from the germline J gene. The chain joins TRBV29-1 to TRBJ2-5; TRBD2 matches at 14 bases. Germline V lookup: CDR1 SQVTM, CDR2 ANQGSEA. This CDR3 has 15 amino acids. Trimming cost V 5 bases and J 5 bases; bases outside gene matches: 7. CDR3 region: CSVWGTSGRGETQYF. The sequenced CDR3 bases are TGCAGCGTTTGGGGGACTAGCGGGAGAGGGGAGACC.

This clone was detected ten times or more. Read coverage stops 3 residues before the CDR3 terminus; the germline J gene supplies the remainder. This chain connects TRBV5-1 to TRBJ2-7, with D maybe TRBD1 (6 bases). The CDR3 is 16 residues long. V lost 0 bases, J lost 4 bases, and 17 bases lay in between. The germline CDR1 and CDR2 sequences are SGHRS and YFSETQ. The sequenced CDR3 bases are TGCGCCAGCAGCTTGGTAGGTACCGGGGACATATACGAG. Translated: CASSLVGTGDIYE. The CDR3 reads in full as CASSLVGTGDIYEQYF.

The sample holds many counts of this clone. The DNA ends 3 residues before the CDR3 does, and the rest of the CDR3 is filled in from the germline J gene. The genes are TRBV19 and TRBJ2-7; 9 bases match TRBD1. This CDR3 region has 13 residues. Per germline, CDR1 LNHDA and CDR2 SQIVND (reference sequence). Unmatched junction bases numbered 4, after V lost 4 bases and J lost 6 bases. The part of the CDR3 DNA that was read is TGTGCCAGTAGTACCACAGGGGGCGGCGAG. Its protein is CASSTTGGGE. The whole CDR3 is CASSTTGGGEQYF.

This clone occurred many times. The read ends 3 residues before the CDR3 terminus; that terminus is restored from the germline J gene. This chain uses TRBV28 with TRBJ2-7; TRBD1 matches at 7 bases. Germline CDR1 MDHEN, CDR2 SYDVKM. Unmatched junction bases numbered 5, after V lost 3 bases and J lost 0 bases. This CDR3 spans 15 amino acids. CDR3 amino acids: CASSLGQILSYEQYF. The sequenced part of the CDR3 DNA is TGTGCCAGCAGTTTGGGACAGATCCTCTCCTACGAG.

As regards this clone: Read data end 3 residues before the CDR3 end; the end is taken from the germline J gene. V usage is TRBV19 and J usage is TRBJ2-1; 12 bases fit TRBD2. V shed 3 bases, J shed 0 bases, and the junction held 3 bases outside the gene matches. CDR1 LNHDA and CDR2 SQIVND come from the germline V gene (reference sequence). The CDR3 contains 17 residues. The CDR3 is CASSIWTSGTSYNEQFF. CDR3 DNA (partial): TGTGCCAGTAGTATTTGGACTAGCGGGACCTCCTACAATGAG.

This clone has at least ten counts. The read comes to an end 3 residues before the CDR3 does, leaving the germline J gene to fill in the end. The chain carries TRBV6-1 and TRBJ2-2; no firm D call. CDR1 and CDR2 from the germline V gene are MNHNS and SASEGT. The CDR3 sequence is 15 residues long. Trimming removed 2 bases from V and 1 base from J, with 8 bases in between. The sequenced CDR3 bases are TGTGCCAGCAGTGAATTTCTAGGGAACACCGGGGAG. It yields the protein CASSEFLGNTGE. The entire CDR3 sequence reads CASSEFLGNTGELFF.

This clone showed up many times. The read is 3 residues too short to cover the CDR3 end, so that end is filled in from the germline J gene. The chain has TRBV18 and TRBJ1-6; 7 positions agree with TRBD1. CDR3 length equals 19 residues. J was trimmed by 0 bases and V by 3 bases; bases with no gene match: 11. Germline CDR1 reads KGHSH; CDR2 reads LQKENI. The sequenced CDR3 bases are TGTGCCAGCTCACCCAGTCCCGGGGACAGAAGCTCCTATAATTCACCC. Translating gives CASSPSPGDRSSYNSP. The entire CDR3 protein reads CASSPSPGDRSSYNSPLHF. The full variable domain, in which reference TRBV18 and TRBJ1-6 provide the parts outside the CDR3, is NAGVMQNPRHLVRRRGQEARLRCSPMKGHSHVYWYRQLPEEGLKFMVYLQKENIIDESGMPKERFSAEFPKEGPSILRIQQVVRGDSAAYFCASSPSPGDRSSYNSPLHFGNGTRLTVT.

This clone was counted at least ten times. Read data end 3 residues before the CDR3 end; the end is taken from the germline J gene. V gene TRBV19 combines with J gene TRBJ1-3, with a tentative D call TRBD1 (5 bases). V lost 2 bases to trimming and J lost 2 bases, with 10 bases between them. Germline CDR1 is LNHDA and CDR2 is SQIVND (reference sequence). The CDR3 has 15 amino acids. The sequenced part of the CDR3 DNA is TGTGCCAGTAGTATACTTGACAGCGCTGGAAACACC. Its protein is CASSILDSAGNT. The full CDR3 protein reads CASSILDSAGNTIYF.

Many counts were recorded for this clone. The read ends 3 residues before the CDR3 terminus; that terminus is restored from the germline J gene. This sequence joins TRBV5-1 and TRBJ2-7, with TRBD2 matching 7 bases. After removal of 0 bases from V and 5 bases from J, the junction contained 5 bases not matched to a gene. The germline V gene encodes CDR1 SGHRS and CDR2 YFSETQ. The CDR3 sequence is 14 residues long. The CDR3 bases that were read are TGCGCCAGCAGCTTGGACGGGGGGATCAACGAG. Translating it yields CASSLDGGINE. The full CDR3 sequence reads CASSLDGGINEQYF.

Of note for this clone: This may arise from a read error, as a much more abundant clone is one base away. The read comes to an end 3 residues before the CDR3 does, leaving the germline J gene to fill in the end. Different DNA sequences within this sample yield the same CDR3. V usage is TRBV5-1 and J usage is TRBJ1-3; D may be TRBD1 (6 bases). Germline V CDR1 and CDR2: SGHRS, YFSETQ. There are 15 residues in the CDR3. The CDR3 sequence is CASSPSRGSGNTIYF. The CDR3 bases that were read are TGCGCCAGCAGCCCGAGCAGGGGCTCTGGAAACACA.

This clone showed up many times. Sequencing ends 3 residues short of the CDR3 end; the germline J gene provides the rest. The chain has TRBV3-1 (or the pseudogene TRBV3-2) and TRBJ2-1, with 10 bases that match TRBD1. The CDR3 is 15 amino acids. With 2 bases clipped from V and 6 bases from J, the junction kept 4 bases outside the gene matches. Germline CDR1 and CDR2: LGHDT and YNNKEL (reference sequence). This CDR3 reads CASSQPDRGFNEQFF. The sequenced part of the CDR3 DNA is TGTGCCAGCAGCCAACCGGACAGGGGGTTCAATGAG.

This clone occurred many times. The read comes to an end 3 residues before the CDR3 does, leaving the germline J gene to fill in the end. The chain is built from TRBV4-1 and TRBJ1-1, with D uncertain. The CDR3 is made up of 15 amino acids. The V gene lost 0 bases and the J gene lost 0 bases, with 8 bases spanning the gap. The V gene's germline CDR1 is MGHRA and CDR2 YSYEKL. CDR3 residues: CASSQDRRMNTEAFF. CDR3 DNA (partial): TGCGCCAGCAGCCAAGATCGCAGGATGAACACTGAA.

This clone was detected many times. The read gets to within 3 residues of the CDR3 end, and the germline J gene fills in the rest. The V and J genes are TRBV7-6 and TRBJ2-3; 7 bases map to TRBD1. The CDR3 loop spans 15 amino acids. V was pared by 2 bases and J by 2 bases, with 4 bases of the junction left unmatched. CDR1 SGHVS and CDR2 FNYEAQ come from the germline V gene. Incomplete CDR3 DNA: TGTGCCAGCAGCTTAAAGGGGGCCATCACAGATACG. Translated, it gives CASSLKGAITDT. The full-length CDR3 reads as CASSLKGAITDTQYF.

This clone was seen repeatedly, ten times or more. The CDR3 end is not reached by the read, which stops 3 residues before it; the germline J gene fills it in. This chain uses TRBV30 with TRBJ2-6; a weak D match, TRBD2 (5 bases). The CDR3 is 15 residues long. The V gene's germline CDR1 is GTSNPN and CDR2 SVGIG (reference sequence). The ends were cut back, 0 bases at V and 2 bases at J, with 8 bases in the middle. The CDR3 is CAWSVLGAGANVLTF. The part of the CDR3 DNA that was read is TGTGCCTGGAGTGTACTAGGAGCTGGGGCCAACGTC.

This clone was counted ten times or more. The missing CDR3 end, 3 residues past where the read stops, is filled in from the germline J gene. The chain has TRBV20-1 and TRBJ1-2, with 7 bases matching TRBD1. Germline V CDR1 and CDR2: DFQATT, SNEGSKA (reference sequence). The CDR3 totals 18 residues. The V gene end was trimmed by 0 bases and the J gene end by 1 base; junction bases not matched to a gene: 14. The CDR3 DNA, read in part, is TGCAGTGCTAGAGATTTTTTCCTCAGGGACAGCCTTAACTATGGC. As protein: CSARDFFLRDSLNYG. In full, the CDR3 reads CSARDFFLRDSLNYGYTF.

This clone has at least ten counts. Read sequence stops 3 residues before the CDR3 end, and the germline J gene provides the missing end. This chain connects TRBV10-3 to TRBJ1-2; unclear D gene. Germline-derived CDR1 and CDR2 are ENHRY and SYGVKD. There are 13 residues in the CDR3. The V gene lost 3 bases and the J gene lost 2 bases, with 7 bases spanning the gap. This CDR3 is CAISDPPNYGYTF. The covered CDR3 bases are TGTGCCATCAGTGATCCTCCGAACTATGGC.

This clone was recorded at least ten times. The sequenced fragment ends 3 residues before the CDR3 boundary, so the rest is inferred from the germline J gene. V usage is TRBV19 and J usage is TRBJ2-3, with D hard to call. V was cut by 3 bases and J by 1 base, with 8 bases left in between. Germline-derived CDR1 and CDR2 are LNHDA and SQIVND (reference sequence). The CDR3 extends over 14 amino acids. This CDR3 is CASSIQIGTDTQYF. The part of the CDR3 DNA that was read is TGTGCCAGTAGTATCCAAATAGGCACAGATACG.

This clone was picked up many times. The read gets to within 3 residues of the CDR3 end, and the germline J gene fills in the rest. The chain carries TRBV5-1 and TRBJ1-1; 7 positions agree with TRBD1. The CDR3 runs to 16 residues. Germline V lookup: CDR1 SGHRS, CDR2 YFSETQ. With V trimmed by 0 bases and J by 0 bases, 5 bases remained unmatched. The CDR3 loop reads CASSLVGGLMNTEAFF. The sequenced CDR3 bases are TGCGCCAGCAGCTTGGTAGGGGGCCTCATGAACACTGAA.

Ten or more counts support this clone. The read terminates 3 residues before the CDR3 end, so the remaining end is supplied by the germline J gene. The V gene is TRBV7-2, the J gene TRBJ2-5; D gene uncertain. Trimming pared 1 base from V and 2 bases from J, leaving 8 bases between. Per germline, CDR1 SGHTA and CDR2 FQGNSA. The CDR3 has 14 residues. The DNA read from the CDR3 is TGTGCCAGCAGCTTAGTTACAGTACAAGAGACC. It specifies CASSLVTVQET. Given in full, the CDR3 is CASSLVTVQETQYF.

This clone has ten or more counts. The observed sequence ends 3 residues before the CDR3 terminus, with the missing tail filled in from the germline J gene. This chain links TRBV7-3 with TRBJ1-1, with TRBD1 matching over 7 bases. This CDR3 spans 14 amino acids. Per the germline V gene, CDR1 is SGHTA and CDR2 is FQGTGA. J lost 1 base, V lost 4 bases, and 3 bases had no gene match. The CDR3 sequence is CASSSNRGNTEAFF. The sequenced CDR3 bases are TGTGCCAGCAGCTCAAACAGGGGGAACACTGAA.

This clone was found many times. CDR3 sequence: CASSLGQVREKLFF. Incomplete CDR3 DNA: TGCGCCAGCAGCTTGGGACAGGTCAGGGAAAAA. The genes are TRBV5-1 and TRBJ1-4; tentative D call: TRBD1 (6 bases). The read ends 3 residues before the CDR3 terminus; that terminus is restored from the germline J gene. This CDR3 has 14 residues. V dropped 0 bases and J dropped 8 bases, with 11 bases sitting between them. Germline V CDR1 and CDR2: SGHRS, YFSETQ. The full variable domain, its missing parts supplied by reference TRBV5-1 and TRBJ1-4, is KAGVTQTPRYLIKTRGQQVTLSCSPISGHRSVSWYQQTPGQGLQFLFEYFSETQRNKGNFPGRFSGRQFSNSRSEMNVSTLELGDSALYLCASSLGQVREKLFFGSGTQLSVL.

Of note for this clone: The read is 3 residues too short to cover the CDR3 end, so that end is filled in from the germline J gene. The chain combines TRBV19 with TRBJ2-2, with 11 bases fitting TRBD2. Trimming removed 3 bases from V and 7 bases from J; junction bases left unmatched: 7. The germline V gene has CDR1 LNHDA and CDR2 SQIVND (reference sequence). The CDR3 is 16 amino acids. CDR3 bases read: TGTGCCAGTAGTATTTTAGCGGGAGGGCCTGGCGGGGAG. This encodes CASSILAGGPGGE. The complete CDR3 protein is CASSILAGGPGGELFF.

This clone appeared many times. The CDR3 goes on 3 residues after the read ends, and that part is filled in from the germline J gene. V is TRBV9 and J is TRBJ2-3, with TRBD2 matching 9 bases. The CDR3 extends over 17 amino acids. Germline CDR1 SGDLS, CDR2 YYNGEE. The junction had 12 bases not matched to a gene; V was cut back by 3 bases and J by 4 bases. CDR3 bases read: TGTGCCAGCAGCGCAACCTTGGGACTAGCTATTTCAGATACG. Its translation is CASSATLGLAISDT. The full CDR3 is CASSATLGLAISDTQYF.

This clone has ten or more counts. No DNA is shown, since the ends of the CDR3 on it are uncertain; the CDR3 is the one TCRdb lists. The J gene is TRBJ1-5, the V gene TRBV19; TRBD1, the table's D call, lacks a check against the DNA. Germline-derived CDR1 and CDR2 are LNHDA and SQIVND (reference sequence). The CDR3 spans 14 amino acids, including both terminal residues. CDR3 loop: CASTSDQGYQPQHF.